Listed below are T cell receptor beta chains from one sample, sequenced in a study of blood T cell repertoires in COVID-19. The table came from immunoSEQ multiplex PCR; TCRdb's copy has only in-frame clones and leaves some out. This sample has roughly 210,000 clones, with less than 90% found just once. The sample was peripheral blood. These TCRs come from a man aged 70-80 years with acute or convalescent COVID-19. CDR3s include the opening cysteine and the closing phenylalanine or tryptophan. The order of the fields is CDR3 protein, CDR3 DNA, J gene, V gene, clone size, D gene. A D gene is named only where the DNA matches it firmly. A clone size is listed for some rows: how often the clone was seen (once, few, many), or a class if it is expanded.

CDR3aa: CASSVRAGTDTQYF; CDR3nt: TGTGCCAGCAGCGTTCGGGCGGGGACAGATACGCAGTATTTT; j_gene: TRBJ2-3; v_gene: TRBV9; abundance: once; d_gene: NA
CDR3aa: CASSFMAGSTGELFF; CDR3nt: TGTGCCAGCAGCTTTATGGCAGGGTCCACCGGGGAGCTGTTTTTT; j_gene: TRBJ2-2; v_gene: TRBV5-5; abundance: NA; d_gene: NA
CDR3aa: CASSTVGFNYGYTF; CDR3nt: TGTGCCAGCAGCACAGTCGGTTTTAACTATGGCTACACCTTC; j_gene: TRBJ1-2; v_gene: TRBV25-1; abundance: NA; d_gene: NA
CDR3aa: CASSLAGGPLETQYF; CDR3nt: TGTGCCAGCAGTCTAGCGGGAGGGCCATTGGAGACCCAGTACTTC; j_gene: TRBJ2-5; v_gene: TRBV28; abundance: once; d_gene: TRBD2
CDR3aa: CASSPGTGGLEKLFF; CDR3nt: TGTGCCAGCAGCCCGGGGACAGGGGGTTTGGAAAAACTGTTTTTT; j_gene: TRBJ1-4; v_gene: TRBV7-9; abundance: NA; d_gene: TRBD1
CDR3aa: CASGPQDGANVLTF; CDR3nt: TGTGCCAGCGGCCCCCAGGATGGGGCCAACGTCCTGACTTTC; j_gene: TRBJ2-6; v_gene: TRBV27; abundance: NA; d_gene: NA
CDR3aa: CASSPQGQDNQPQHF; CDR3nt: TGTGCCAGCTCACCACAGGGACAGGACAATCAGCCCCAGCATTTT; j_gene: TRBJ1-5; v_gene: TRBV18; abundance: once; d_gene: TRBD1
CDR3aa: CASSLSGTGLEAQFF; CDR3nt: TGTGCCAGCAGTTTATCCGGGACAGGGTTAGAGGCGCAGTTCTTC; j_gene: TRBJ2-1; v_gene: TRBV28; abundance: NA; d_gene: TRBD1
CDR3aa: CASSLDRNTEAFF; CDR3nt: TGTGCCAGCAGTTTGGACAGAAACACTGAAGCTTTCTTT; j_gene: TRBJ1-1; v_gene: TRBV27; abundance: NA; d_gene: NA
CDR3aa: CASSIYFSSLNYGYTF; CDR3nt: TGTGCCAGTAGTATTTATTTTTCGTCCCTGAACTATGGCTACACCTTC; j_gene: TRBJ1-2; v_gene: TRBV19; abundance: NA; d_gene: NA
CDR3aa: CASSTWTGPHYEQYF; CDR3nt: TGTGCCAGTAGTACATGGACAGGGCCTCACTACGAGCAGTACTTC; j_gene: TRBJ2-7; v_gene: TRBV19; abundance: NA; d_gene: TRBD1
CDR3aa: CAISNLRDSRYF; CDR3nt: TGTGCCATCAGTAACCTCAGGGATTCTAGGTACTTC; j_gene: TRBJ2-7; v_gene: TRBV10-3; abundance: NA; d_gene: NA
CDR3aa: CASSPGLAGEELFF; CDR3nt: TGTGCCAGCTCACCCGGACTAGCGGGAGAGGAGCTGTTTTTT; j_gene: TRBJ2-2; v_gene: TRBV18; abundance: NA; d_gene: TRBD2
CDR3aa: CASSSIQGHPEAFF; CDR3nt: TGTGCCAGCAGTTCCATACAGGGCCACCCTGAAGCTTTCTTT; j_gene: TRBJ1-1; v_gene: TRBV6-1; abundance: NA; d_gene: NA
CDR3aa: CASSPGPGLADNEQFF; CDR3nt: TGCGCCAGCAGCCCCGGCCCGGGACTAGCGGACAATGAGCAGTTCTTC; j_gene: TRBJ2-1; v_gene: TRBV5-1; abundance: once; d_gene: TRBD2
CDR3aa: CASSLGVSNSPLHF; CDR3nt: TGTGCCAGCAGCCTCGGGGTATCTAATTCACCCCTCCACTTT; j_gene: TRBJ1-6; v_gene: TRBV14; abundance: once; d_gene: NA
CDR3aa: CASSPPTTRYEQYF; CDR3nt: TGTGCCAGCTCACCACCTACCACCAGATACGAGCAGTACTTC; j_gene: TRBJ2-7; v_gene: TRBV18; abundance: few; d_gene: NA
CDR3aa: CASSQEPWGGRHNEQFF; CDR3nt: TGTGCCAGCAGCCAAGAACCTTGGGGAGGGCGGCACAATGAGCAGTTCTTC; j_gene: TRBJ2-1; v_gene: TRBV3-1/TRBV3-2; abundance: once; d_gene: TRBD2
CDR3aa: CASSSPQDTNYGYTF; CDR3nt: TGTGCCAGCAGTTCCCCACAAGACACTAACTATGGCTACACCTTC; j_gene: TRBJ1-2; v_gene: TRBV28; abundance: NA; d_gene: NA
CDR3aa: CASSLVPPPASGRNEQFF; CDR3nt: TGTGCCAGCAGCTTAGTACCCCCGCCGGCTAGCGGGAGGAATGAGCAGTTCTTC; j_gene: TRBJ2-1; v_gene: TRBV7-9; abundance: NA; d_gene: TRBD2
CDR3aa: CASSHRGENTEAFF; CDR3nt: TGTGCCAGCAGCCACCGGGGGGAGAACACTGAAGCTTTCTTT; j_gene: TRBJ1-1; v_gene: TRBV7-9; abundance: NA; d_gene: NA
CDR3aa: CASSLGQGATGELFF; CDR3nt: TGCGCCAGCAGCTTGGGACAGGGGGCGACCGGGGAGCTGTTTTTT; j_gene: TRBJ2-2; v_gene: TRBV5-1; abundance: NA; d_gene: TRBD1